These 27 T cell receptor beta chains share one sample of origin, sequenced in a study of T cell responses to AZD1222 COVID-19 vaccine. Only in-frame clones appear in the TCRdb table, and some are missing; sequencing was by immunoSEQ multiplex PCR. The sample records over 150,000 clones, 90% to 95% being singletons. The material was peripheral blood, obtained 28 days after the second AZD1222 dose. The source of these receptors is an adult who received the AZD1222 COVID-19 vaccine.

The CDR3 reads CASSLEIAYEQYF. The DNA of the CDR3 is TGCGCCAGCAGCTTGGAGATCGCCTACGAGCAGTACTTC. V is TRBV5-1 and J is TRBJ2-7; D ambiguous. Trimming shortened V by 0 bases and J by 2 bases, and 6 bases separated the two germline ends. The CDR3 totals 13 residues. Germline V CDR1 and CDR2: SGHRS, YFSETQ.

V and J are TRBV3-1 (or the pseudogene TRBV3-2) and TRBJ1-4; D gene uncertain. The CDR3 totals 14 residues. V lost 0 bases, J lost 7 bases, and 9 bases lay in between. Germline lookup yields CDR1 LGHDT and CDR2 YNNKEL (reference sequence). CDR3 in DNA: TGTGCCAGCAGCCAAGATGTGGGGTTTGAAAAACTGTTTTTT. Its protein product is CASSQDVGFEKLFF.

CDR3: CASSQSGTGSWNEQFF. CDR3 nucleotides: TGTGCCAGCAGCCAATCCGGGACAGGGTCGTGGAATGAGCAGTTCTTC. The chain has TRBV7-2 and TRBJ2-1; 9 bases are shared with TRBD1. V lost 5 bases and J lost 7; bases outside the gene matches: 12. The CDR3 totals 16 residues. Germline lookup yields CDR1 SGHTA and CDR2 FQGNSA.

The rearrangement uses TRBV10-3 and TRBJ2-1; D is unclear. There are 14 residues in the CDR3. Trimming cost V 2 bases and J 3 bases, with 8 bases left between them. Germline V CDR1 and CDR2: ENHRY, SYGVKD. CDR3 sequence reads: CAISERADYNEQFF. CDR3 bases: TGTGCCATCAGTGAGAGGGCGGACTACAATGAGCAGTTCTTC.

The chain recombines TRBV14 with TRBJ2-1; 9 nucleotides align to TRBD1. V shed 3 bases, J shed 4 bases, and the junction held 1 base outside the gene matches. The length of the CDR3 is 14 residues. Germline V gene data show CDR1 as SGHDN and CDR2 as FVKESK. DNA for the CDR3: TGTGCCAGCAGCCAGGGACAGGGTTACAATGAGCAGTTCTTC. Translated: CASSQGQGYNEQFF.

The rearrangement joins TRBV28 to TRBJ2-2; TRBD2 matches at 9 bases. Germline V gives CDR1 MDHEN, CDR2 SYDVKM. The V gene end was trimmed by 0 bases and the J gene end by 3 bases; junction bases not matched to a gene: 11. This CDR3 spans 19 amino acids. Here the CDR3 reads CASSLWVWRGREDTGELFF. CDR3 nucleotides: TGTGCCAGCAGTTTATGGGTTTGGCGCGGGAGGGAAGACACCGGGGAGCTGTTTTTT.

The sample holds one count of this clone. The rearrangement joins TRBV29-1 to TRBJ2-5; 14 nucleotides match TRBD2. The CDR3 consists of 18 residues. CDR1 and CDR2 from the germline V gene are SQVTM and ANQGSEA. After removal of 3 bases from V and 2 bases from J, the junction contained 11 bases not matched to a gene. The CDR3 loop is CSVEDTGLAGGRQETQYF. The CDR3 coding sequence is TGCAGCGTTGAGGATACTGGACTAGCGGGAGGTCGGCAAGAGACCCAGTACTTC.

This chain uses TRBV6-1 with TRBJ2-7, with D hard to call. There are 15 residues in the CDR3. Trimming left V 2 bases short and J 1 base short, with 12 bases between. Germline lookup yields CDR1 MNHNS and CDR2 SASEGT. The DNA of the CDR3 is TGTGCCAGCAGTGAACAGTCCAGCAGGTCCTACGAGCAGTACTTC. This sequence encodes CASSEQSSRSYEQYF.

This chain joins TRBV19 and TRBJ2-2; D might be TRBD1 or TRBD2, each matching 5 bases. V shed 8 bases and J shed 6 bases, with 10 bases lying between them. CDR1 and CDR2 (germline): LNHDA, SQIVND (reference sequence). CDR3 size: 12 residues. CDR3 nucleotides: TGTGCCAGTTCGTTGGGGGCCGGGGAGCTGTTTTTT. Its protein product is CASSLGAGELFF.

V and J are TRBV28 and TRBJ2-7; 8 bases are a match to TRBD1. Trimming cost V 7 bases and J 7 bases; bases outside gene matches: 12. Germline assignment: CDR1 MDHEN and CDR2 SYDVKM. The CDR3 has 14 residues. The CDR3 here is CASTSPPGGTEQYF. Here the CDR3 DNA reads TGTGCCAGCACCTCACCCCCAGGGGGCACGGAGCAGTACTTC.

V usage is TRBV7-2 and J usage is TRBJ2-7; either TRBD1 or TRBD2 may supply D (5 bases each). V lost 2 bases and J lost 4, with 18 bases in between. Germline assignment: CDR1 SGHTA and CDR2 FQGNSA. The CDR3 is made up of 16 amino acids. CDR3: CASSLKGRGKGYEQYF. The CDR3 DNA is TGTGCCAGCAGCTTAAAAGGTCGGGGCAAAGGATACGAGCAGTACTTC.

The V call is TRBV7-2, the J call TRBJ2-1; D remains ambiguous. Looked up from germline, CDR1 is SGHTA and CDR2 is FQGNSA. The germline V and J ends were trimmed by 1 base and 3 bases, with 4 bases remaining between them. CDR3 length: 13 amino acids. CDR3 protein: CASSLGLYNEQFF. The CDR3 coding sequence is TGTGCCAGCAGCTTAGGGCTCTACAATGAGCAGTTCTTC.

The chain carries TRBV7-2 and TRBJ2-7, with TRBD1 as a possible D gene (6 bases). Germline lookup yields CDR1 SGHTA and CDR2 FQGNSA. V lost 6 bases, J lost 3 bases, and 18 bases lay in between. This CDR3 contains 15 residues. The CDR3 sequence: CASSLPQGNDYEQYF. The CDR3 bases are TGTGCCAGCAGTTTACCCCAGGGGAACGACTACGAGCAGTACTTC.

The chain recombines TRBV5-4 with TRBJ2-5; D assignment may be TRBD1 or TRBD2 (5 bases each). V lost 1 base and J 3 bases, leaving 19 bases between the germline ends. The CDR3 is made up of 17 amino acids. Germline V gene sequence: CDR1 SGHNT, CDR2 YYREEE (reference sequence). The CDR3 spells CASSLNARENPKETQYF. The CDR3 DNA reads TGTGCCAGCAGCTTGAACGCCAGGGAGAATCCGAAAGAGACCCAGTACTTC.

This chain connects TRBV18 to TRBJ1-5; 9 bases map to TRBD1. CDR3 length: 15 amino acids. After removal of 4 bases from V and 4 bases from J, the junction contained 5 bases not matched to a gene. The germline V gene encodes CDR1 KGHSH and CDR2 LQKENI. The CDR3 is CASSRPGTGNQPQHF. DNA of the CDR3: TGTGCCAGCTCACGCCCAGGGACAGGGAATCAGCCCCAGCATTTT.

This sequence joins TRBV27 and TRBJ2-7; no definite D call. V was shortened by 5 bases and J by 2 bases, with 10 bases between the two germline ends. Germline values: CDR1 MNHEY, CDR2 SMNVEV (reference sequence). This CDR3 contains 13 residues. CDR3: CASSLGSPYEQYF. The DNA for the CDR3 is TGTGCCAGCAGTCTCGGCAGTCCCTACGAGCAGTACTTC.

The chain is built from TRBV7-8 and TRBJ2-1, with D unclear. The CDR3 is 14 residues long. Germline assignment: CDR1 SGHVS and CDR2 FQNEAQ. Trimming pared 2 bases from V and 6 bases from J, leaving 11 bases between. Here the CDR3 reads CASSLIVYVNEQFF. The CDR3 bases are TGTGCCAGCAGCTTAATCGTTTATGTCAATGAGCAGTTCTTC.

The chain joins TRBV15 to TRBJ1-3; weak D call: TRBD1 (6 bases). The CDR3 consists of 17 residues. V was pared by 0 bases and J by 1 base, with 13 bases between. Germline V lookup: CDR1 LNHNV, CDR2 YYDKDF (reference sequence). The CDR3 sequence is CATSREGTRSSGNTIYF. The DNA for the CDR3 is TGTGCCACCAGCAGAGAAGGGACAAGGTCGTCTGGAAACACCATATATTTT.

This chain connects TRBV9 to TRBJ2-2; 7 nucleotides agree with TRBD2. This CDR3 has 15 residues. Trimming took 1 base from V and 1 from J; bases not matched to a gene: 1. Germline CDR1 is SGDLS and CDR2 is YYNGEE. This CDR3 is CASSVSGGNTGELFF. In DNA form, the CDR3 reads TGTGCCAGCAGCGTATCGGGGGGGAACACCGGGGAGCTGTTTTTT. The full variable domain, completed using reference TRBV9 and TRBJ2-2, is DSGVTQTPKHLITATGQRVTLRCSPRSGDLSVYWYQQSLDQGLQFLIQYYNGEERAKGNILERFSAQQFPDLHSELNLSSLELGDSALYFCASSVSGGNTGELFFGEGSRLTVL.

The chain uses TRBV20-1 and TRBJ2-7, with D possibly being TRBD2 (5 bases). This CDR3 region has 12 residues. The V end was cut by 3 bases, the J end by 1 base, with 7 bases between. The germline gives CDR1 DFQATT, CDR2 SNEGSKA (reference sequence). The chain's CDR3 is CSASAGSYEQYF. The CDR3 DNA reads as TGCAGTGCTAGTGCGGGTTCCTACGAGCAGTACTTC.

CDR3: CASSTRSGTTTGGQYF. In DNA form, the CDR3 reads TGCGCCAGCAGCACAAGATCCGGGACAACAACGGGGGGGCAGTACTTC. The rearrangement links TRBV5-1 to TRBJ2-7; tentatively, D is TRBD2 (7 bases). CDR3 size: 16 residues. Trimming took off 4 bases at V and 9 bases at J, with 26 bases between the two ends. The germline CDR1 and CDR2 sequences are SGHRS and YFSETQ.

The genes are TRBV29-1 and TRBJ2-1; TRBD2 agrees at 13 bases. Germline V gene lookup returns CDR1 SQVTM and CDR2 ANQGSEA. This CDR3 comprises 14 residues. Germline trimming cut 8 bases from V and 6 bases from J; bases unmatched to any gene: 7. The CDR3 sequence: CSTGLAGVGNEQFF. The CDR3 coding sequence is TGCAGCACCGGACTAGCGGGAGTCGGCAATGAGCAGTTCTTC.

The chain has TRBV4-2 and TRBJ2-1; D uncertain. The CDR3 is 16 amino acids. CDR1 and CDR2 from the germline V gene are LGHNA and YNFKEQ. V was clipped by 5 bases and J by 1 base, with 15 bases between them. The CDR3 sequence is CASSFTELESYNEQFF. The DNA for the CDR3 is TGTGCCAGCAGCTTCACCGAGCTAGAATCCTACAATGAGCAGTTCTTC.

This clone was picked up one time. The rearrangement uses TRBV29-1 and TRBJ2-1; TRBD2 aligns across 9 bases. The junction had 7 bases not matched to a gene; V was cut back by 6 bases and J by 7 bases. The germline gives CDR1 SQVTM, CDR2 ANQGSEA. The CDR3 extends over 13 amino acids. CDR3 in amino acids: CSVDGTSPNEQFF. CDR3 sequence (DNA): TGCAGCGTCGATGGGACTAGCCCAAATGAGCAGTTCTTC.

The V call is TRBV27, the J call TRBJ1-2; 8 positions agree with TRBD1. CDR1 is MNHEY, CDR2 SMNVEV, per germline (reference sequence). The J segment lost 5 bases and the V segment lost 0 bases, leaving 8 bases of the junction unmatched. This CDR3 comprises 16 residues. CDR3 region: CASSLSTRGTGYGYTF. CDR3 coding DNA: TGTGCCAGCAGTTTATCCACCCGCGGGACAGGTTATGGCTACACCTTC.

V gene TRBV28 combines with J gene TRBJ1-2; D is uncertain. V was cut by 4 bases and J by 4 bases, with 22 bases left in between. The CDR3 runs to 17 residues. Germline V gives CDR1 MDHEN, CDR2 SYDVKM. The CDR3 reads CASSSPNGPPHPYGYTF. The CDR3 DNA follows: TGTGCCAGCAGTTCACCCAACGGACCGCCTCACCCCTATGGCTACACCTTC.

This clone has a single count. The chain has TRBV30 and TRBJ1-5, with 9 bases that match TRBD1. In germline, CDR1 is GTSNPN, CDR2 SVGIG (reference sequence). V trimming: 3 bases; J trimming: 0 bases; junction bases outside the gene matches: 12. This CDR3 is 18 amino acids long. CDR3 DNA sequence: TGTGCCTGGAGCCGGGACAGGGACACCCTCTATAGCAATCAGCCCCAGCATTTT. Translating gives CAWSRDRDTLYSNQPQHF.